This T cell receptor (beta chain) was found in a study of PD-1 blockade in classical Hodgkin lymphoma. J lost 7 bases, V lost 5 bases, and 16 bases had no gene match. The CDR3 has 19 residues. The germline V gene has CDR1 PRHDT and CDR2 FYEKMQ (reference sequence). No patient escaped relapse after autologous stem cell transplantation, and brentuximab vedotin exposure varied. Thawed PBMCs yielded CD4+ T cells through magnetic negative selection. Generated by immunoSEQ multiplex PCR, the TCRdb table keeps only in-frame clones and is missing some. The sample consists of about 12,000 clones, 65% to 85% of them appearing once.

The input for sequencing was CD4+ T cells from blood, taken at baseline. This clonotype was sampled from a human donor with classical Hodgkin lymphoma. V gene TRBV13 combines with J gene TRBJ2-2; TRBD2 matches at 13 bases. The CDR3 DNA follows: TGTGCCAGCAGCCGAAGACCCACTAGCGGGGGGGCCAAAAGCGGGGAGCTGTTTTTT. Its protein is CASSRRPTSGGAKSGELFF.